A selection of T cell receptor beta chains follows, all from one sample in a study of blood T cell repertoires in COVID-19. Some clones are missing from TCRdb's copy, which holds only in-frame ones; the method was immunoSEQ multiplex PCR. The repertoire holds about 140,000 clones, with approximately 80% as singletons. Sequenced input: peripheral blood. These receptors all stem from a woman aged 60 to 75 with acute or convalescent COVID-19. The CDR3 runs from the conserved cysteine through the conserved F or W. A D gene is named only where the DNA matches it firmly. For some rows the clone size is stated as once, few or many, or as a class when expanded; others skip it.

. | TRBJ1-6 | TRBV5-4 | . | CASSLAKGLSNSPLHF | TGTGCCAGCAGCTTGGCCAAGGGGTTGAGTAATTCACCCCTCCACTTT
TRBD2 | TRBJ2-1 | TRBV7-9 | few | CASSLAGGRRNEQFF | TGTGCCAGCAGCTTGGCGGGAGGGAGACGGAATGAGCAGTTCTTC
TRBD2 | TRBJ2-7 | TRBV30 | many | CAWIGGSGSHEQYF | TGTGCCTGGATTGGGGGGAGCGGGAGTCATGAGCAGTACTTC
. | TRBJ2-1 | TRBV11-2 | . | CASSPPERNEQFF | TGTGCCAGCAGCCCCCCGGAGCGTAATGAGCAGTTCTTC
. | TRBJ2-5 | TRBV9 | . | CASSPRGRGETQYF | TGTGCCAGCAGCCCCAGGGGGCGGGGGGAGACCCAGTACTTC
. | TRBJ1-2 | TRBV7-9 | . | CASSRTGNYGYTF | TGTGCCAGCAGCCGAACAGGGAACTATGGCTACACCTTC
TRBD2 | TRBJ2-1 | TRBV15 | . | CATSRDLTSGSNEQFF | TGTGCCACCAGCAGAGATCTAACTAGCGGGAGCAATGAGCAGTTCTTC
TRBD1 | TRBJ1-5 | TRBV19 | . | CASSRDSSNQPQHF | TGTGCCAGTAGTCGGGACAGTTCCAATCAGCCCCAGCATTTT
TRBD2 | TRBJ2-1 | TRBV5-4 | . | CASSSVKLGTSGSRDEQFF | TGTGCCAGCAGCTCTGTAAAATTGGGGACTAGCGGGAGTAGGGATGAGCAGTTCTTC
. | TRBJ1-1 | TRBV20-1 | . | CSGRGPEAFF | TGCAGCGGCAGGGGACCTGAAGCTTTCTTT
. | TRBJ2-7 | TRBV20-1 | . | CSARRLTEQYF | TGCAGTGCTAGACGACTAACCGAGCAGTACTTC
TRBD1 | TRBJ2-1 | TRBV6-5 | . | CASRNRGIYDEQFF | TGTGCCAGCAGGAACAGGGGAATTTACGATGAGCAGTTCTTC
. | TRBJ1-1 | TRBV27 | . | CASMGRNTEAFF | TGTGCCAGCATGGGGAGGAACACTGAAGCTTTCTTT
. | TRBJ2-1 | TRBV14 | . | CASSQYLRLDTYNEQFF | TGTGCCAGCAGCCAATACCTTCGGCTAGATACCTACAATGAGCAGTTCTTC
TRBD1 | TRBJ1-2 | TRBV27 | . | CASGKPTGGAFGYTF | TGTGCCAGCGGAAAACCTACAGGGGGCGCGTTTGGCTACACCTTC
TRBD2 | TRBJ2-7 | TRBV16 | few | CASSQWGRAHEQYF | TGTGCCAGCAGCCAATGGGGGAGGGCCCACGAGCAGTACTTC
. | TRBJ2-7 | TRBV30 | . | CAWSYRLNEQYF | TGTGCCTGGAGCTACAGGTTAAACGAGCAGTACTTC
TRBD1 | TRBJ1-1 | TRBV25-1 | . | CASSGLGTATEAFF | TGTGCCAGCAGTGGGCTAGGGACAGCCACTGAAGCTTTCTTT
TRBD2 | TRBJ2-1 | TRBV19 | . | CASSLLAGDLGEQFF | TGTGCCAGTAGCCTACTAGCGGGAGATCTCGGTGAGCAGTTCTTC
. | TRBJ2-1 | TRBV13 | . | CASSLISYNEQFF | TGTGCCAGCAGCCTGATTAGCTACAATGAGCAGTTCTTC
. | TRBJ1-3 | TRBV5-4 | . | CASSLFGSGNTIYF | TGTGCCAGCAGCTTGTTCGGTTCTGGAAACACCATATATTTT
TRBD2 | TRBJ2-7 | TRBV5-1 | . | CASRQESGRSSYEQYF | TGCGCCAGCAGACAGGAGAGCGGGAGGAGCTCCTACGAGCAGTACTTC
TRBD2 | TRBJ2-7 | TRBV6-5 | once | CASSTGLAVSYEQYF | TGTGCCAGCAGCACCGGACTAGCGGTCTCCTACGAGCAGTACTTC
. | TRBJ2-5 | TRBV5-6 | . | CASSLGGREETQYF | TGTGCCAGCAGCTTGGGGGGCAGGGAAGAGACCCAGTACTTC
. | TRBJ1-2 | TRBV10-3 | . | CAISESGGIYGYTF | TGTGCCATCAGTGAGTCGGGGGGAATCTATGGCTACACCTTC
TRBD1 | TRBJ2-7 | TRBV12-3/TRBV12-4 | . | CASTGQVGYEQYF | TGTGCCAGCACCGGACAGGTGGGCTACGAGCAGTACTTC
TRBD1 | TRBJ1-2 | TRBV11-2 | few | CASSLGTGNYGYTF | TGTGCCAGCAGCTTGGGGACAGGGAACTATGGCTACACCTTC
TRBD1 | TRBJ1-2 | TRBV7-2 | . | CASSLGQGPLYGYTF | TGTGCCAGCAGTCTCGGACAGGGTCCCCTCTATGGCTACACCTTC
. | TRBJ2-7 | TRBV27 | . | CASAGGLFSEQYF | TGTGCCAGCGCTGGGGGCCTCTTCTCCGAGCAGTACTTC